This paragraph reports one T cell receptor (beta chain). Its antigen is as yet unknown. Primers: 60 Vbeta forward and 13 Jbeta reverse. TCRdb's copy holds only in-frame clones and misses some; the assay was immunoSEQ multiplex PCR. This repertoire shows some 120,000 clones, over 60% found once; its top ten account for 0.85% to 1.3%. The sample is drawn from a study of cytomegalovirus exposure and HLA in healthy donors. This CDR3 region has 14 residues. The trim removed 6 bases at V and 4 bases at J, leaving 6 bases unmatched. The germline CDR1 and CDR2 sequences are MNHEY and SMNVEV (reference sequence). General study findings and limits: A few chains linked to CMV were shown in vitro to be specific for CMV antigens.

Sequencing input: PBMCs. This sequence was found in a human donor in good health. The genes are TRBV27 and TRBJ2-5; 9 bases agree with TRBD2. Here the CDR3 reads CASRAGTSLETQYF. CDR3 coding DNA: TGTGCCAGCAGAGCCGGGACTAGCCTAGAGACCCAGTACTTC.